The present T cell receptor beta chain was sequenced within a study of cytomegalovirus exposure and HLA in healthy donors. Study-level background: Genotyping of under 500 donors showed that 80% to 85% belonged to the Caucasian-associated ancestry cluster.

Germline CDR1 and CDR2: MNHEY and SVGAGI. This CDR3 comprises 11 residues. V lost 3 bases and J 3 bases, leaving 3 bases between the germline ends. Both 60 Vbeta primers and 13 Jbeta primers went into the PCR. Sequenced by immunoSEQ multiplex PCR; TCRdb stores in-frame clones only, minus some. Of roughly 130,000 clones listed, roughly four fifths are singletons. The chain recombines TRBV6-5 with TRBJ2-7; D remains unclear. The material sequenced was PBMCs. The sequence derives from a woman between 50 and 59 years old in good health and CMV-seropositive. This chain's CDR3 is CASSYNYEQYF. Here the CDR3 DNA reads TGTGCCAGCAGTTATAACTACGAGCAGTACTTC.